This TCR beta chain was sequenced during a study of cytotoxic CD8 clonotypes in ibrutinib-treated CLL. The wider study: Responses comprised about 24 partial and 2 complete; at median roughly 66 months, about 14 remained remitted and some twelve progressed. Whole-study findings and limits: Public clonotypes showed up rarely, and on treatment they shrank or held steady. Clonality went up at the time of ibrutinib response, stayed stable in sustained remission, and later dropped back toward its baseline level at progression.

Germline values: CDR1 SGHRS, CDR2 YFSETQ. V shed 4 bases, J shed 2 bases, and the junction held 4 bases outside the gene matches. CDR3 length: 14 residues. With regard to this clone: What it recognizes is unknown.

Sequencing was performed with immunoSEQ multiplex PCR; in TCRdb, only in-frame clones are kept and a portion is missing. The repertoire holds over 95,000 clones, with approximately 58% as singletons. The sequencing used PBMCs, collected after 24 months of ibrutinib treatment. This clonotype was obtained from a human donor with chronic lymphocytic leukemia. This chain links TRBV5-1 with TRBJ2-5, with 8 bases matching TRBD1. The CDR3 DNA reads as TGCGCCAGCAGCCTGGGACAGGCACAAGAGACCCAGTACTTC. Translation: CASSLGQAQETQYF.